This TCR beta chain was captured by sequencing in a study of T cell responses to AZD1222 COVID-19 vaccine. At the level of the study: Some second doses came at about 4 weeks and others at about 12 weeks; these were pooled. Study-wide results and caveats: Elevations in Spike-specific TCR breadth and depth followed administration of two AZD1222 doses. Scientists sampled the repertoires only once the peak T cell response had passed.

Germline loops: CDR1 MDHEN, CDR2 SYDVKM. The CDR3 consists of 12 residues. Trimming removed 4 bases from V and 4 bases from J, with 7 bases in between. Concerning this clone: Its antigen is currently unknown.

The table came from immunoSEQ multiplex PCR; TCRdb's copy has only in-frame clones and leaves some out. The sample shows approximately 100,000 clones, approximately 87% of them seen only once. This chain connects TRBV28 to TRBJ1-2; no clear D gene. Source: peripheral blood, taken on day 0 of AZD1222 vaccination. This TCR was sampled from an adult in good health. The CDR3 loop reads CASSSEVYGYTF. CDR3 nucleotide sequence: TGTGCCAGCAGTTCAGAAGTCTATGGCTACACCTTC.